Below, one T cell receptor beta chain is given with its context. Its matching antigen is unknown. Profiled with immunoSEQ multiplex PCR; TCRdb holds only in-frame clones, not every one. Counted here are 75,000 to 85,000 clones, more than 75% occurring once; the ten biggest clones make up approximately 9.6%. This entry is derived from a study of T cells in localized non-small cell lung cancer. Findings and caveats of the study: The study sequenced only one region of the tumor. As a result, intratumor heterogeneity could not be excluded and remains possible.

The CDR3 is made up of 13 amino acids. CDR1 is MNHEY and CDR2 is SVGAGI in the germline V gene. Trimming took 10 bases from V and 0 from J, leaving 9 bases between them. This TCR derives from a female donor aged 60 or older with stage I lung adenocarcinoma. The chain has TRBV6-5 and TRBJ2-2; D ambiguous. Source: peripheral blood, taken before any cancer treatment. The CDR3, as DNA: TGTGCCACCATTGCGTCGAACACCGGGGAGCTGTTTTTT. It specifies CATIASNTGELFF.